This TCR beta chain was captured in a study of cytomegalovirus exposure and HLA in healthy donors. The study, taken as a whole, reports: Productive rates of about 90% or about 30% were seen for most TCR beta V segments in an earlier analysis. Within a later analysis, the majority of CMV-associated TCR beta chains appeared HLA-restricted.

V gave up 3 bases and J gave up 0 bases; unmatched junction bases: 6. This CDR3 has 17 amino acids. Per the germline V gene, CDR1 is SGHRS and CDR2 is YFSETQ. The PCR employed 60 Vbeta primers together with 13 Jbeta primers. The table came from immunoSEQ multiplex PCR; TCRdb's copy has only in-frame clones and leaves some out. The ten top clones account for approximately 9%, within a sample of about 55,000 clones. Concerning this clone: The antigen remains undetermined.

The chain combines TRBV5-1 with TRBJ2-1; 10 bases are shared with TRBD2. Sequenced material: PBMCs. The sequence derives from a man in his fifties in good health and CMV-seropositive. The CDR3 DNA is TGCGCCAGCAGCTGGGTAGCGGGGGGAAGCTCCTACAATGAGCAGTTCTTC. Its protein product is CASSWVAGGSSYNEQFF.